These 5 T cell receptor beta chains share one sample of origin, sequenced in a study of blood T cell repertoires in COVID-19. The data were produced by immunoSEQ multiplex PCR, yet TCRdb's version contains in-frame clones alone and is incomplete. The sample includes 100,000 to 150,000 clones, roughly three quarters seen only once; the top ten take 35% to 40%. Sequencing was performed on peripheral blood. The origin of the receptors is a man aged 40-49 years with active or convalescent COVID-19.

This clone was picked up a small number of times. The chain couples TRBV28 to TRBJ1-2, with 7 bases that match TRBD1. V was clipped by 5 bases and J by 10 bases; unmatched bases: 13. CDR1 and CDR2 from the germline V gene are MDHEN and SYDVKM. CDR3 length: 14 residues. This CDR3 is CASSRGGSGLDYTF. The CDR3 region has the DNA TGTGCCAGCAGTAGAGGGGGCTCGGGTCTAGACTACACCTTC.

The CDR3 is CASSWGRGIDTIYF. CDR3 sequence (DNA): TGTGCCAGCAGTTGGGGCAGGGGGATTGACACCATATATTTT. This chain uses TRBV2 with TRBJ1-3; 7 nucleotides match TRBD1. V gave up 5 bases and J gave up 8 bases; unmatched junction bases: 9. Germline CDR1 is SNHLY and CDR2 is FYNNEI. The CDR3 is made up of 14 amino acids.

This rearrangement joins TRBV3-1 (or the pseudogene TRBV3-2) to TRBJ1-2; no reliable D call. The CDR3 totals 16 residues. The V end was cut by 0 bases, the J end by 0 bases, with 11 bases between. Germline CDR1 is LGHDT and CDR2 is YNNKEL (reference sequence). Written as DNA, the CDR3 is TGTGCCAGCAGCCAAGACCTTCAGACATCTAACTATGGCTACACCTTC. It translates to CASSQDLQTSNYGYTF.

V and J are TRBV2 and TRBJ2-6; D is undetermined. Looked up from germline, CDR1 is SNHLY and CDR2 is FYNNEI. This CDR3 has 15 residues. V was clipped by 7 bases and J by 1 base, with 11 bases between them. In nucleotides, the CDR3 is TGTGCCAGCAACCCCGCGGTATCTGGGGCCAACGTCCTGACTTTC. It encodes CASNPAVSGANVLTF.

This chain uses TRBV29-1 with TRBJ2-7; 8 positions agree with TRBD1. The length of the CDR3 is 13 residues. The ends lost 7 bases at V and 6 bases at J; junction bases unmatched: 11. Germline-derived CDR1 and CDR2 are SQVTM and ANQGSEA. CDR3 amino acids: CSASRDRSTEQYF. DNA for the CDR3: TGCAGCGCTAGCCGGGACAGGAGCACCGAGCAGTACTTC.